The 13 T cell receptor beta chains presented below share a single source sample, sequenced in a study of cytomegalovirus exposure and HLA in healthy donors. A multiplex PCR was run with 60 Vbeta primers and 13 Jbeta primers. Measured with immunoSEQ multiplex PCR; TCRdb has only the in-frame clones, and not every one. The sample carries roughly 99,000 clones, 65% to 85% recorded once. Sequenced material: PBMCs. The receptors here all came from a man aged 18 to 30 in good health and CMV-seronegative.

This clone was counted a few times. The rearrangement uses TRBV6-5 and TRBJ1-5; no firm D call. The ends were cut back, 6 bases at V and 6 bases at J, with 9 bases in the middle. The CDR3 consists of 12 residues. The germline CDR1 and CDR2 sequences are MNHEY and SVGAGI. CDR3 sequence (DNA): TGTGCCAGCAGGGCACATCGTCAGCCCCAGCATTTT. Translated, it gives CASRAHRQPQHF.

This sequence joins TRBV5-4 and TRBJ2-7; TRBD1 is a possible D gene (5 bases). Per germline, CDR1 SGHNT and CDR2 YYREEE (reference sequence). V lost 0 bases and J lost 6, with 10 bases in between. CDR3 length equals 13 residues. The CDR3 region is CASSLDRLSEQYF. The DNA of the CDR3 is TGTGCCAGCAGCTTGGACAGGTTGAGCGAGCAGTACTTC.

The chain is built from TRBV7-6 and TRBJ1-1; 8 bases align to TRBD1. Losses at the gene ends were 6 bases for V and 0 bases for J; bases not matched to a gene: 3. The CDR3 runs 14 residues. Per the germline V gene, CDR1 is SGHVS and CDR2 is FNYEAQ. The CDR3 protein is CASREDRVNTEAFF. CDR3 DNA sequence: TGTGCCAGCAGAGAGGACAGGGTGAACACTGAAGCTTTCTTT.

This clone was seen a few times. This chain links TRBV4-3 with TRBJ2-1; D is possibly TRBD1 (5 bases). Trimming left V 2 bases short and J 0 bases short, with 5 bases between. This CDR3 comprises 14 residues. Germline V gene lookup returns CDR1 LGHNA and CDR2 YSLEER. The CDR3 spells CASSQQGSYNEQFF. In DNA, the CDR3 is TGCGCCAGCAGCCAACAGGGCTCCTACAATGAGCAGTTCTTC.

The chain joins TRBV5-1 to TRBJ2-1, with D perhaps matching TRBD1 (6 bases). The germline CDR1 and CDR2 sequences are SGHRS and YFSETQ. The CDR3 runs 14 residues. V dropped 3 bases and J dropped 5 bases, with 12 bases sitting between them. CDR3 protein: CASSSNPGDNEQFF. The CDR3 DNA follows: TGCGCCAGCAGCTCCAACCCAGGGGACAATGAGCAGTTCTTC.

CDR3 coding DNA: TGTGCCAGCAGCGTCACTCCCTTAGTCTATACGCAGTATTTT. This gives the protein CASSVTPLVYTQYF. This rearrangement joins TRBV9 to TRBJ2-3; D call uncertain. This CDR3 has 14 residues. Germline lookup yields CDR1 SGDLS and CDR2 YYNGEE. The V gene lost 2 bases and the J gene lost 7 bases, with 14 bases spanning the gap. Full variable domain (rest looked up from reference TRBV9 and TRBJ2-3): DSGVTQTPKHLITATGQRVTLRCSPRSGDLSVYWYQQSLDQGLQFLIQYYNGEERAKGNILERFSAQQFPDLHSELNLSSLELGDSALYFCASSVTPLVYTQYFGPGTRLTVL.

This chain uses TRBV10-2 with TRBJ2-7; the match to TRBD2 covers 10 bases. J lost 4 bases, V lost 0 bases, and 3 bases had no gene match. The CDR3 runs 15 residues. Germline CDR1 reads WSHSY; CDR2 reads SAAADI. CDR3 bases: TGCGCCAGCAGTGAGTCCCAGCGGGGGGGTTACGAGCAGTACTTC. Translation: CASSESQRGGYEQYF.

This chain links TRBV27 with TRBJ1-6, with D possibly being TRBD1 (5 bases). The CDR3 is 15 residues long. V was trimmed by 7 bases and J by 7 bases, leaving 17 bases between them. Germline CDR1 is MNHEY and CDR2 is SMNVEV (reference sequence). DNA for the CDR3: TGTGCCAGCACCTTCTGGGACTCACGAAATTCACCCCTCCACTTT. Amino acids: CASTFWDSRNSPLHF.

The gene calls are TRBV28 and TRBJ2-7; D remains unclear. Trimming removed 7 bases from V and 6 bases from J, with 16 bases in between. Germline V gene sequence: CDR1 MDHEN, CDR2 SYDVKM. The CDR3 is 13 residues long. DNA of the CDR3: TGTGCCAGCACCCGAGGCGAGGTCCGCGAGCAGTACTTC. It yields the protein CASTRGEVREQYF.

This chain connects TRBV19 to TRBJ2-7; D unclear. This CDR3 is 11 amino acids long. V was clipped by 5 bases and J by 4 bases, with 6 bases between them. Germline V gene data show CDR1 as LNHDA and CDR2 as SQIVND (reference sequence). CDR3 protein: CASSSLYEQYF. CDR3 nucleotide sequence: TGTGCCAGTAGTTCGCTATACGAGCAGTACTTC.

The gene calls are TRBV28 and TRBJ2-7; unclear D gene. Germline lookup yields CDR1 MDHEN and CDR2 SYDVKM. V lost 5 bases and J 2 bases, leaving 13 bases between the germline ends. The CDR3 is made up of 14 amino acids. The CDR3 DNA reads TGTGCCAGCAGTCCCTCGGAGCCCCCCTACGAGCAGTACTTC. Translating it yields CASSPSEPPYEQYF.

This clone was picked up a small number of times. This sequence joins TRBV5-8 and TRBJ1-1; 10 nucleotides align to TRBD1. The CDR3 extends over 18 amino acids. Germline V gene data show CDR1 as SGHTS and CDR2 as YDEGEE. The trim removed 0 bases at V and 0 bases at J, leaving 8 bases unmatched. Here the CDR3 reads CASSLVRDRGVVNTEAFF. In DNA, the CDR3 is TGTGCCAGCAGCTTGGTTCGGGACAGGGGAGTCGTGAACACTGAAGCTTTCTTT.

In its sample, this clone was seen a few times. Mismatch with germline at one junction end may stem from a read error. J is TRBJ2-7 and V is TRBV5-1, with 8 nucleotides matching TRBD1. CDR3 length: 13 amino acids. CDR1 SGHRS and CDR2 YFSETQ come from the germline V gene. The CDR3 sequence: CASSRTTGQGHDF. In DNA, the CDR3 is TGCGCCAGCAGCCGAACTACTGGACAGGGACACGACTTC.